These 23 T cell receptor beta chains were all obtained from the same sample, sequenced in a study of T-cell reconstitution after alpha-beta-depleted transplantation in children. For TCRbeta, the library was prepared with unique molecular identifiers. In TCRdb, the PCR reads were re-called with MiXCR into one record per CDR3 protein. The sample contains 450,000 to 700,000 distinct CDR3 sequences, more than 20% of which appear only once. This specimen was PBMCs, taken before TCRalphabeta/CD19-depleted stem cell transplant. These receptors were taken from a boy less than two years old with Wiskott-Aldrich syndrome, due to receive a stem cell transplant.

J is TRBJ1-2 and V is TRBV10-3, with D maybe TRBD1 (6 bases). CDR1 is ENHRY and CDR2 is SYGVKD in the germline V gene. V was pared by 0 bases and J by 1 base, with 12 bases between. The CDR3 is 16 amino acids. The chain's CDR3 is CAISESGGQDNYGYTF. The CDR3 DNA sequence: TGTGCCATCAGTGAGTCGGGGGGCCAGGATAACTATGGCTACACCTTC.

DNA for the CDR3: TGCAGTGCTCCCACGTACACTGAAGCTTTCTTT. Translating it yields CSAPTYTEAFF. The V and J genes are TRBV20-1 and TRBJ1-1; D remains unclear. Trimming shortened V by 5 bases and J by 3 bases, and 7 bases separated the two germline ends. Germline V gene data show CDR1 as DFQATT and CDR2 as SNEGSKA (reference sequence). This CDR3 spans 11 amino acids.

The chain combines TRBV20-1 with TRBJ1-1; D call uncertain. Germline V gene sequence: CDR1 DFQATT, CDR2 SNEGSKA (reference sequence). The CDR3 runs to 11 residues. CDR3 nucleotides: TGCAGACCGACCGGTAACACTGAAGCTTTCTTT. Translated: CRPTGNTEAFF.

V gene TRBV20-1 combines with J gene TRBJ2-2; 11 positions agree with TRBD2. The CDR3 runs 18 residues. After removal of 0 bases from V and 1 base from J, the junction contained 7 bases not matched to a gene. The V gene's germline CDR1 is DFQATT and CDR2 SNEGSKA (reference sequence). CDR3 amino acids: CSARDTLAGELNTGELFF. CDR3 DNA sequence: TGCAGTGCTAGAGATACACTAGCGGGAGAACTGAACACCGGGGAGCTGTTTTTT.

This clonotype was seen a single time. V gene TRBV28 combines with J gene TRBJ2-1; 9 nucleotides agree with TRBD2. The J segment lost 0 bases and the V segment lost 4 bases, leaving 4 bases of the junction unmatched. Germline V gives CDR1 MDHEN, CDR2 SYDVKM. This CDR3 has 16 amino acids. The CDR3 DNA reads as TGTGCCAGCAGTTCGACTAGCGGCCCCTCCTACAATGAGCAGTTCTTC. Translating it yields CASSSTSGPSYNEQFF.

J is TRBJ2-7 and V is TRBV6-5; D is possibly TRBD1 or TRBD2 (5 bases each). V lost 5 bases to trimming and J lost 2 bases, with 13 bases between them. This CDR3 is 14 amino acids long. Germline loops: CDR1 MNHEY, CDR2 SVGAGI. CDR3 DNA: TGTGCCAGCAGTCACCGGGACGTAACCTACGAGCAGTACTTC. Amino acids: CASSHRDVTYEQYF.

The rearrangement joins TRBV12-3 or TRBV12-4 to TRBJ2-1; D is uncertain. The CDR3 runs 14 residues. Trimming removed 3 bases from V and 12 bases from J, with 18 bases in between. CDR3 region: CASSLPQKPPGQFF. The CDR3 DNA reads as TGTGCCAGCAGTTTGCCCCAAAAACCCCCGGGGCAGTTCTTC.

The chain couples TRBV7-2 to TRBJ2-1; TRBD2 agrees at 12 bases. V shed 4 bases and J 4 bases; nucleotides not matched to a gene: 5. CDR1 is SGHTA, CDR2 FQGNSA, per germline. The CDR3 is made up of 16 amino acids. The CDR3 loop is CASSWGTSGSYNEQFF. In DNA, the CDR3 is TGTGCCAGCAGCTGGGGGACTAGCGGGTCTTACAATGAGCAGTTCTTC.

There are a few counts of this clonotype. The chain carries TRBV7-6 and TRBJ1-1; maybe TRBD1 (6 bases). V shed 4 bases and J shed 3 bases, with 18 bases lying between them. The CDR3 extends over 16 amino acids. Germline CDR1 is SGHVS and CDR2 is FNYEAQ. The DNA for the CDR3 is TGTGCCAGCAGCTCGCTGAACAGGGCGAGCGACACTGAAGCTTTCTTT. It specifies CASSSLNRASDTEAFF.

The chain employs TRBV7-3 and TRBJ2-2; D gene uncertain. Looked up from germline, CDR1 is SGHTA and CDR2 is FQGTGA. This CDR3 is built from 14 residues. The ends were cut back, 5 bases at V and 6 bases at J, with 13 bases in the middle. The CDR3 DNA reads TGTGCCAGCAGCGAAGGTTCGGTGGCCGGGGAGCTGTTTTTT. Encoded protein: CASSEGSVAGELFF.

This rearrangement joins TRBV14 to TRBJ2-1; TRBD2 agrees at 10 bases. The trim removed 0 bases at V and 9 bases at J, leaving 11 bases unmatched. Per the germline V gene, CDR1 is SGHDN and CDR2 is FVKESK. The CDR3 runs to 17 residues. The CDR3 bases are TGTGCCAGCAGCCAAGATTTGGCACTAGCGGGATTAGGTGAGCAGTTCTTC. Protein sequence: CASSQDLALAGLGEQFF.

The table lists this clonotype with a few counts. J is TRBJ2-7 and V is TRBV20-1; unclear D gene. Germline V gene lookup returns CDR1 DFQATT and CDR2 SNEGSKA (reference sequence). The CDR3 length is 12 residues. V lost 3 bases, J lost 3 bases, and 9 bases lay in between. The DNA of the CDR3 is TGCAGTGCTAGGGCTCCCAGCTACGAGCAGTACTTC. This sequence encodes CSARAPSYEQYF.

V is TRBV20-1 and J is TRBJ2-1; D not resolved. Per the germline V gene, CDR1 is DFQATT and CDR2 is SNEGSKA (reference sequence). This CDR3 is 13 amino acids long. Trimming took off 5 bases at V and 4 bases at J, with 12 bases between the two ends. CDR3 in amino acids: CSAPAEQYNEQFF. The CDR3 nucleotides are TGCAGTGCTCCGGCGGAGCAATACAATGAGCAGTTCTTC.

The sample holds a few counts of this clonotype. V usage is TRBV12-3 or TRBV12-4 and J usage is TRBJ2-1; 9 bases agree with TRBD2. After removal of 4 bases from V and 10 bases from J, the junction contained 5 bases not matched to a gene. The CDR3 has 13 amino acids. CDR3 in amino acids: CASSSFSGGEQFF. Here the CDR3 DNA reads TGTGCCAGCAGTTCCTTTAGCGGGGGAGAGCAGTTCTTC.

V gene TRBV20-1 combines with J gene TRBJ2-1, with 8 nucleotides matching TRBD2. CDR3 length equals 17 residues. V lost 6 bases to trimming and J lost 3 bases; unmatched junction nucleotides: 16. The germline CDR1 and CDR2 sequences are DFQATT and SNEGSKA (reference sequence). In DNA form, the CDR3 reads TGCAGTGCGCGAAGGGGTGGGCCGGGACTAGGCTACAATGAGCAGTTCTTC. Translated, it gives CSARRGGPGLGYNEQFF.

A few counts support this clonotype. The rearrangement links TRBV20-1 to TRBJ2-5, with D maybe TRBD1 (6 bases). V was shortened by 6 bases and J by 2 bases, with 13 bases between the two germline ends. This CDR3 is built from 13 residues. The germline V gene has CDR1 DFQATT and CDR2 SNEGSKA (reference sequence). CDR3 in amino acids: CSAWTEIQETQYF. The CDR3 DNA reads TGCAGTGCATGGACAGAAATACAAGAGACCCAGTACTTC.

This clonotype was seen at least ten times. A read error may account for a junction end that differs from germline. V and J are TRBV12-3 or TRBV12-4 and TRBJ1-2; 7 bases match TRBD1. The CDR3 spans 11 residues. In nucleotides, the CDR3 is TGTGCCAGCAGTATGCCGGGACAGCTCGCCTTC. This codes for CASSMPGQLAF.

This CDR3 is CSARDRGGRYNEQFF. The CDR3 DNA reads TGCAGTGCTAGAGATAGGGGCGGGAGATACAATGAGCAGTTCTTC. The J gene is TRBJ2-1, the V gene TRBV20-1; TRBD2 aligns across 7 bases. The CDR3 runs to 15 residues. V dropped 0 bases and J dropped 4; count of bases not matched to a gene: 6. Germline-derived CDR1 and CDR2 are DFQATT and SNEGSKA (reference sequence).

The chain combines TRBV12-3 or TRBV12-4 with TRBJ2-7; TRBD2 agrees at 14 bases. The CDR3 runs to 14 residues. Trimming cost V 4 bases and J 6 bases; bases outside gene matches: 2. The CDR3 region has the DNA TGTGCCAGCAGTTGGACTAGCGGGAGGCTCGAGCAGTACTTC. Protein: CASSWTSGRLEQYF.

V usage is TRBV5-1 and J usage is TRBJ2-1, with no clear D. Germline V gene lookup returns CDR1 SGHRS and CDR2 YFSETQ. The CDR3 covers 14 residues. V was shortened by 0 bases and J by 9 bases, with 13 bases between the two germline ends. The CDR3 here is CASSLANEWGEQFF. CDR3 DNA: TGCGCCAGCAGCTTGGCCAATGAATGGGGTGAGCAGTTCTTC.

The CDR3 coding sequence is TGCGCCAGCAGCTTGGCATTTCGGCGATGGGACAGGGATGACTATGGCTACACCTTC. Its protein is CASSLAFRRWDRDDYGYTF. V gene TRBV5-1 combines with J gene TRBJ1-2; 9 bases map to TRBD1. Germline CDR1 is SGHRS and CDR2 is YFSETQ. With V trimmed by 0 bases and J by 3 bases, 15 bases remained unmatched. The length of the CDR3 is 19 residues.

This clonotype was observed a handful of times. The rearrangement uses TRBV6-5 and TRBJ2-1; perhaps TRBD2 as D (6 bases). CDR1 MNHEY and CDR2 SVGAGI come from the germline V gene. Trimming shortened V by 2 bases and J by 3 bases, and 17 bases separated the two germline ends. The length of the CDR3 is 17 residues. The CDR3 nucleotides read TGTGCCAGCAGTTACCCTTCCGGGCTAGCGATCTACAATGAGCAGTTCTTC. Residues: CASSYPSGLAIYNEQFF.

This clonotype was seen only a few times. The genes are TRBV7-9 and TRBJ2-2; D gene uncertain. CDR3 length equals 17 residues. Germline CDR1 is SEHNR and CDR2 is FQNEAQ (reference sequence). The V end was cut by 5 bases, the J end by 1 base, with 17 bases between. Here the CDR3 DNA reads TGTGCCAGCAGCCCTCTTTTTGGATTAGGGAACACCGGGGAGCTGTTTTTT. Protein: CASSPLFGLGNTGELFF.